Listed here are 23 T cell receptor beta chains from one sample, sequenced in a study of blood T cells in healthy people across ages. For the second PCR, which ran for about 6 to 12 cycles, a sample-barcoded 5' primer and a J-beta primer mix were used. TCRdb ran MiXCR on the 5' RACE reads and lists one entry per CDR3 protein. The table shows around 820,000 distinct CDR3 sequences, with 20% to 25% occurring only once. These data also featured in a second study, about T cells of mothers and their children.

The specimen was blood. The receptors come from a boy aged 10-17 years in good health.

This clonotype occurred a few times. The chain joins TRBV6-2 or TRBV6-3 to TRBJ1-2; D is undetermined. Trimming took off 7 bases at V and 4 bases at J, with 16 bases between the two ends. Per the germline V gene, CDR1 is MNHEY and CDR2 is SVGEGT. The CDR3 loop spans 14 amino acids. In DNA form, the CDR3 reads TGTGCCAGCAATATCGACGGCCTGAGCTATGGCTACACCTTC. Translation gives CASNIDGLSYGYTF.

The chain is built from TRBV6-1 and TRBJ1-4, with 7 bases that match TRBD1. The germline CDR1 and CDR2 sequences are MNHNS and SASEGT. The CDR3 contains 13 residues. The V gene end was trimmed by 8 bases and the J gene end by 6 bases; junction bases not matched to a gene: 6. The CDR3 region is CASLLQGYEKLFF. The CDR3 coding sequence is TGTGCCAGCTTACTACAGGGGTATGAAAAACTGTTTTTT.

A few counts support this clonotype. The rearrangement links TRBV6-2 or TRBV6-3 to TRBJ2-1, with D perhaps being TRBD1 or TRBD2 (6 bases each). Germline loops: CDR1 MNHEY, CDR2 SVGEGT. Trimming removed 8 bases at V and 9 bases at J, with 20 bases between. This CDR3 has 14 residues. The CDR3 loop is CASEGGIGVSEQFF. Written as DNA, the CDR3 is TGTGCCAGCGAGGGGGGCATTGGGGTGTCTGAGCAGTTCTTC.

V usage is TRBV6-6 and J usage is TRBJ1-6, with 7 bases matching TRBD1. CDR1 is MNHNY and CDR2 is SVGAGI in the germline V gene (reference sequence). The junction had 18 bases not matched to a gene; V was cut back by 8 bases and J by 14 bases. This CDR3 spans 15 amino acids. CDR3 region: CASVHWDSGPRTLHF. The DNA for the CDR3 is TGTGCCAGCGTACATTGGGACAGCGGTCCCCGCACCCTCCACTTT.

This clonotype was detected once. This sequence joins TRBV12-3 or TRBV12-4 and TRBJ2-7; 11 bases fit TRBD2. The CDR3 spans 15 residues. J gave up 6 bases and V 2 bases, and 6 bases lay outside the gene matches. The CDR3 coding sequence is TGTGCCAGCAGTTTATTCGGTCTAGCGGGAGGCGAGCAGTACTTC. Its translation is CASSLFGLAGGEQYF.

The chain combines TRBV20-1 with TRBJ2-5; D is ambiguous. TRBJ2-7 explains the end of the DNA better; the J call may be wrong. Per the germline V gene, CDR1 is DFQATT and CDR2 is SNEGSKA (reference sequence). This CDR3 spans 13 amino acids. In DNA form, the CDR3 reads TGCAGTGCTAGAGAAGGGCTAGCCTACGAGCAGTACTTC. Translation gives CSAREGLAYEQYF.

The rearrangement joins TRBV29-1 to TRBJ2-5, with TRBD2 matching over 7 bases. CDR1 is SQVTM, CDR2 ANQGSEA, per germline. V lost 7 bases and J lost 3; bases outside the gene matches: 8. CDR3 length: 13 residues. CDR3 amino acids: CSASGGVEETQYF. DNA for the CDR3: TGCAGCGCCTCTGGGGGGGTGGAAGAGACCCAGTACTTC.

The CDR3 DNA reads as TGTGCCAGCAGCTGGACAGACTCCATCTATGGCTACACCTTC. Translated: CASSWTDSIYGYTF. The V and J genes are TRBV11-2 and TRBJ1-2; a weak D match, TRBD1 (6 bases). V lost 4 bases and J lost 4, with 13 bases in between. The CDR3 consists of 14 residues. Germline CDR1 reads SGHAT; CDR2 reads FQNNGV.

The chain carries TRBV30 and TRBJ2-3; D call uncertain. The CDR3 contains 12 residues. Germline-derived CDR1 and CDR2 are GTSNPN and SVGIG (reference sequence). V was trimmed by 8 bases and J by 6 bases, leaving 15 bases between them. The DNA for the CDR3 is TGTGCCCACTCATCGGGCCCGGATACGCAGTATTTT. Protein: CAHSSGPDTQYF.

This clonotype occurred many times. The chain joins TRBV5-4 to TRBJ2-7; D tentatively reads TRBD1 or TRBD2 (5 bases each). Trimming pared 3 bases from V and 2 bases from J, leaving 12 bases between. CDR1 is SGHNT, CDR2 YYREEE, per germline (reference sequence). This CDR3 contains 14 residues. The CDR3 DNA reads as TGTGCCAGCAGCTGGGAGACAGTGACCTACGAGCAGTACTTC. It codes for CASSWETVTYEQYF.

This clonotype was seen a handful of times. This chain connects TRBV29-1 to TRBJ2-7, with TRBD1 identical over 7 bases. The germline CDR1 and CDR2 sequences are SQVTM and ANQGSEA. Germline trimming cut 5 bases from V and 2 bases from J; bases unmatched to any gene: 6. This CDR3 comprises 13 residues. The CDR3 sequence: CSVLDRAPYEQYF. The CDR3 DNA sequence: TGCAGCGTTCTTGACAGGGCCCCCTACGAGCAGTACTTC.

The chain links TRBV5-5 to TRBJ2-7; 8 bases align to TRBD1. Trimming cost V 4 bases and J 3 bases; bases outside gene matches: 6. The CDR3 is 14 amino acids. Per germline, CDR1 SGHKS and CDR2 YYEKEE (reference sequence). CDR3 bases: TGTGCCAGCAGCCAACCGACAGGGGTCTACGAGCAGTACTTC. The encoded protein is CASSQPTGVYEQYF.

The chain uses TRBV20-1 and TRBJ1-2, with D possibly TRBD1 on 5 matching bases. Germline V gene data show CDR1 as DFQATT and CDR2 as SNEGSKA (reference sequence). Trimming took 3 bases from V and 8 from J, leaving 22 bases between them. The CDR3 runs 15 residues. CDR3 bases: TGCAGTGCTAGTACCCCATCGGACACAGCGAAAGGCTACACCTTC. Its translation is CSASTPSDTAKGYTF.

This clonotype came up a few times. The rearrangement links TRBV29-1 to TRBJ2-5, with D maybe TRBD1 (6 bases). This CDR3 has 12 residues. The V end was cut by 7 bases, the J end by 2 bases, with 11 bases between. The germline V gene encodes CDR1 SQVTM and CDR2 ANQGSEA. CDR3 nucleotide sequence: TGCAGCGGCCACCAGGGGCAAGAGACCCAGTACTTC. This codes for CSGHQGQETQYF.

This clonotype was seen a few times. J is TRBJ1-5 and V is TRBV7-9; TRBD1 is a possible D gene (5 bases). Trimming removed 8 bases at V and 5 bases at J, with 19 bases between. Germline V gene data show CDR1 as SEHNR and CDR2 as FQNEAQ (reference sequence). CDR3 length: 15 amino acids. The CDR3 protein is CASSGERGPYQPQHF. The DNA for the CDR3 is TGTGCCAGCTCTGGGGAAAGGGGCCCATATCAGCCCCAGCATTTT.

This clonotype showed up just a few times. The chain couples TRBV12-3 or TRBV12-4 to TRBJ2-3; D could derive from TRBD1 or TRBD2 (5 bases each). This CDR3 has 18 amino acids. The ends were cut back, 3 bases at V and 0 bases at J, with 19 bases in the middle. The chain's CDR3 is CASSLSSGPRKSTDTQYF. The DNA for the CDR3 is TGTGCCAGCAGTTTGAGCTCGGGACCTCGGAAGAGCACAGATACGCAGTATTTT.

The chain combines TRBV7-9 with TRBJ2-1; D remains unclear. CDR1 is SEHNR, CDR2 FQNEAQ, per germline (reference sequence). V gave up 2 bases and J gave up 4 bases, with 18 bases separating them. The CDR3 has 17 residues. The CDR3 DNA reads as TGTGCCAGCAGCTTAAGTCTCGGGCAGTTAACATACAATGAGCAGTTCTTC. The encoded protein is CASSLSLGQLTYNEQFF.

V and J are TRBV5-5 and TRBJ1-4; TRBD1 matches 7 bases. This CDR3 spans 15 amino acids. Germline CDR1 and CDR2: SGHKS and YYEKEE (reference sequence). Trimming at V came to 3 bases and at J to 7 bases, leaving 9 bases not matched to a gene. CDR3 nucleotides: TGTGCCAGCAGCTCAGGGGGACAATTCGCTGAAAAACTGTTTTTT. Its translation: CASSSGGQFAEKLFF.

This sequence joins TRBV28 and TRBJ2-1; TRBD1 agrees at 10 bases. The CDR3 runs to 13 residues. Germline V gene lookup returns CDR1 MDHEN and CDR2 SYDVKM. V lost 5 bases to trimming and J lost 9 bases; unmatched junction nucleotides: 4. The CDR3 loop reads CASSIDRGREQFF. DNA for the CDR3: TGTGCCAGCAGTATTGACAGGGGGCGTGAGCAGTTCTTC.

This clonotype was seen more than once but under ten times. V and J are TRBV7-9 and TRBJ2-7; 9 nucleotides line up with TRBD2. This CDR3 region has 15 residues. The germline CDR1 and CDR2 sequences are SEHNR and FQNEAQ (reference sequence). V trimming: 2 bases; J trimming: 3 bases; junction bases outside the gene matches: 5. CDR3 DNA sequence: TGTGCCAGCAGCTTAAATAGCGGGGGTTTCTACGAGCAGTACTTC. Residues: CASSLNSGGFYEQYF.

Regarding this clonotype: The missing conserved phenylalanine or tryptophan at the end of this CDR3 makes a read error likely. This chain links TRBV4-3 with TRBJ1-2; 7 nucleotides agree with TRBD1. CDR3 length: 16 amino acids. Per the germline V gene, CDR1 is LGHNA and CDR2 is YSLEER. J gave up 0 bases and V 0 bases, and 4 bases lay outside the gene matches. The CDR3 nucleotides are TGCGCCAGCAGCCAAGACAGGGGGTTCCCTAACTATGGCTACACCATC. Amino acids: CASSQDRGFPNYGYTI.

This clonotype was counted a few times. The chain joins TRBV5-1 to TRBJ2-1, with 8 positions matching TRBD2. In germline, CDR1 is SGHRS, CDR2 YFSETQ. CDR3 length equals 16 residues. The J segment lost 8 bases and the V segment lost 5 bases, leaving 15 bases of the junction unmatched. The CDR3 sequence: CASSSQRENRIHEQFF. DNA of the CDR3: TGCGCCAGCAGTAGTCAGCGGGAGAACCGGATCCATGAGCAGTTCTTC.

The rearrangement links TRBV5-4 to TRBJ2-5; tentative D call: TRBD1 (5 bases). Germline assignment: CDR1 SGHNT and CDR2 YYREEE (reference sequence). V was cut by 4 bases and J by 2 bases, with 9 bases left in between. This CDR3 contains 13 residues. CDR3 amino acids: CASSQDTQETQYF. In DNA, the CDR3 is TGTGCCAGCAGCCAGGACACTCAAGAGACCCAGTACTTC.